The 20 T cell receptor beta chains below were found in one sample sequenced in a study of shared T cell receptors in the human thymus. TCRdb's table, derived via immunoSEQ multiplex PCR, lists solely in-frame clones and lacks some. In the table there are around 340,000 clones, 85% to 95% of which are singletons. Material for sequencing was thymocytes. The origin of the receptors is a human donor.

The chain employs TRBV4-3 and TRBJ2-7; D is ambiguous. CDR1 and CDR2 (germline): LGHNA, YSLEER. Deletions cut 0 bases from V and 0 bases from J, with 3 bases between. The CDR3 totals 13 residues. For the CDR3, the DNA is TGCGCCAGCAGCCAAGACGACTCCTACGAGCAGTACTTC. It specifies CASSQDDSYEQYF.

J is TRBJ2-6 and V is TRBV27; 9 bases are shared with TRBD2. The length of the CDR3 is 20 residues. CDR1 is MNHEY and CDR2 is SMNVEV in the germline V gene (reference sequence). Trimming removed 7 bases from V and 0 bases from J; junction bases left unmatched: 16. The CDR3 DNA follows: TGTGCCAGCACCCCCCGCAGGCGGGAGGGCCCAAGCTCTGGGGCCAACGTCCTGACTTTC. Translating gives CASTPRRREGPSSGANVLTF.

The chain has TRBV28 and TRBJ1-5; the match to TRBD1 covers 10 bases. From germline, CDR1 is MDHEN and CDR2 SYDVKM. V lost 4 bases to trimming and J lost 2 bases; unmatched junction nucleotides: 5. The CDR3 is 16 amino acids. CDR3 protein: CASSSGQGVGNQPQHF. The DNA for the CDR3 is TGTGCCAGCAGTTCCGGACAGGGGGTCGGCAATCAGCCCCAGCATTTT.

This rearrangement joins TRBV19 to TRBJ1-2; D perhaps matches TRBD1 (6 bases). The V gene lost 7 bases and the J gene lost 0 bases, with 15 bases spanning the gap. CDR1 is LNHDA and CDR2 is SQIVND in the germline V gene (reference sequence). CDR3 size: 15 residues. CDR3 sequence reads: CASKAGAKANYGYTF. The CDR3 bases are TGTGCCAGTAAAGCAGGGGCCAAAGCTAACTATGGCTACACCTTC.

The rearrangement uses TRBV25-1 and TRBJ2-2; perhaps TRBD2 as D (6 bases). CDR3 length: 18 residues. V dropped 2 bases and J dropped 4 bases, with 20 bases sitting between them. CDR1 and CDR2 (germline): MGHDK, SYGVNS. CDR3 sequence: CASSETRRTGVVTGELFF. In DNA, the CDR3 is TGTGCCAGCAGTGAAACCCGCCGGACGGGGGTAGTCACCGGGGAGCTGTTTTTT.

The rearrangement joins TRBV9 to TRBJ1-2; D is possibly TRBD1 (6 bases). Germline CDR1 reads SGDLS; CDR2 reads YYNGEE. The CDR3 is made up of 18 amino acids. The germline V and J ends were trimmed by 0 bases and 8 bases, with 26 bases remaining between them. The CDR3 region is CASSVVDRLVGSLWGYTF. The CDR3 bases are TGTGCCAGCAGCGTAGTTGACAGGCTGGTCGGTTCTTTGTGGGGCTACACCTTC.

V usage is TRBV28 and J usage is TRBJ2-3; 8 nucleotides align to TRBD2. CDR1 MDHEN and CDR2 SYDVKM come from the germline V gene. The CDR3 contains 15 residues. With V trimmed by 6 bases and J by 1 base, 6 bases remained unmatched. CDR3 protein: CASSRPGRGTDTQYF. DNA of the CDR3: TGTGCCAGCAGCCGTCCCGGGAGGGGCACAGATACGCAGTATTTT.

The chain carries TRBV5-4 and TRBJ1-1; the D gene is possibly TRBD1 (5 bases). The CDR3 is 16 amino acids. The V and J ends lost 4 bases and 1 base respectively, with 17 bases between them. Germline assignment: CDR1 SGHNT and CDR2 YYREEE (reference sequence). The CDR3 DNA follows: TGTGCCAGCAGCACAGCCACAGGAAAAGGGAACACTGAAGCTTTCTTT. This sequence encodes CASSTATGKGNTEAFF. Full variable domain (missing parts from reference TRBV5-4 and TRBJ1-1): ETGVTQSPTHLIKTRGQQVTLRCSSQSGHNTVSWYQQALGQGPQFIFQYYREEENGRGNFPPRFSGLQFPNYSSELNVNALELDDSALYLCASSTATGKGNTEAFFGQGTRLTVV.

The gene calls are TRBV27 and TRBJ1-2, with TRBD1 identical over 7 bases. After removal of 2 bases from V and 0 bases from J, the junction contained 6 bases not matched to a gene. The germline gives CDR1 MNHEY, CDR2 SMNVEV (reference sequence). The length of the CDR3 is 16 residues. The CDR3 DNA reads as TGTGCCAGCAGTTTAACAGGGGCCTCCTCTAACTATGGCTACACCTTC. It specifies CASSLTGASSNYGYTF.

This clone came up a few times. The rearrangement joins TRBV4-2 to TRBJ2-7; maybe TRBD2 (6 bases). CDR1 LGHNA and CDR2 YNFKEQ come from the germline V gene. Trimming removed 0 bases at V and 5 bases at J, with 17 bases between. The CDR3 contains 16 residues. The CDR3 sequence: CASSQDRGLAPNEQYF. The DNA of the CDR3 is TGTGCCAGCAGCCAAGATCGGGGACTCGCCCCCAACGAGCAGTACTTC.

The chain is built from TRBV4-3 and TRBJ2-4; no reliable D call. The CDR3 has 15 amino acids. Trimming shortened V by 2 bases and J by 4 bases, and 12 bases separated the two germline ends. Per germline, CDR1 LGHNA and CDR2 YSLEER. Here the CDR3 reads CASSQKLGLKNIQYF. The CDR3 DNA reads as TGCGCCAGCAGCCAAAAGCTAGGGCTGAAAAACATTCAGTACTTC.

This sequence joins TRBV4-1 and TRBJ1-1; D call uncertain. Germline assignment: CDR1 MGHRA and CDR2 YSYEKL. V was trimmed by 0 bases and J by 3 bases, leaving 5 bases between them. The CDR3 loop spans 13 amino acids. CDR3 region: CASSQEGYTEAFF. CDR3 sequence (DNA): TGCGCCAGCAGCCAAGAGGGGTACACTGAAGCTTTCTTT.

The chain uses TRBV6-4 and TRBJ2-1; 15 bases agree with TRBD2. Germline lookup yields CDR1 MRHNA and CDR2 SNTAGT. V trimming: 1 base; J trimming: 4 bases; junction bases outside the gene matches: 5. The CDR3 has 18 residues. The CDR3 nucleotides are TGTGCCAGCAGTGACTGGGGACTAGCGGGAGGCCCGTACAATGAGCAGTTCTTC. Protein product: CASSDWGLAGGPYNEQFF.

V is TRBV5-1 and J is TRBJ2-7, with a tentative D call TRBD1 (6 bases). Germline V CDR1 and CDR2: SGHRS, YFSETQ. The CDR3 length is 15 residues. Trimming pared 3 bases from V and 3 bases from J, leaving 16 bases between. CDR3 sequence reads: CASSWGWGQGYEQYF. Written as DNA, the CDR3 is TGCGCCAGCAGCTGGGGATGGGGGCAAGGCTACGAGCAGTACTTC.

The chain links TRBV7-2 to TRBJ1-2; D unclear. Trimming stripped 1 base from V and 0 bases from J, with 12 bases between. The CDR3 is 16 residues long. Germline assignment: CDR1 SGHTA and CDR2 FQGNSA. CDR3 protein: CASSLGWVPANYGYTF. For the CDR3, the DNA is TGTGCCAGCAGCTTAGGTTGGGTCCCCGCTAACTATGGCTACACCTTC. Together with reference TRBV7-2 and TRBJ1-2, the CDR3 gives the full variable domain: GAGVSQSPSNKVTEKGKDVELRCDPISGHTALYWYRQSLGQGLEFLIYFQGNSAPDKSGLPSDRFSAERTGGSVSTLTIQRTQQEDSAVYLCASSLGWVPANYGYTFGSGTRLTVV.

The V gene is TRBV6-1, the J gene TRBJ2-1; unclear D gene. Trimming removed 0 bases at V and 7 bases at J, with 10 bases between. The length of the CDR3 is 14 residues. Germline-derived CDR1 and CDR2 are MNHNS and SASEGT. CDR3 residues: CASSEAPSRNEQFF. The DNA for the CDR3 is TGTGCCAGCAGTGAAGCCCCTTCGAGGAATGAGCAGTTCTTC.

The V gene is TRBV20-1, the J gene TRBJ2-7; no firm D call. The V gene lost 8 bases and the J gene lost 2 bases, with 10 bases spanning the gap. The CDR3 extends over 11 amino acids. The V gene's germline CDR1 is DFQATT and CDR2 SNEGSKA (reference sequence). This CDR3 is CSPRGPYEQYF. In nucleotides, the CDR3 is TGCAGTCCAAGAGGTCCCTACGAGCAGTACTTC.

This clone was seen once. V gene TRBV5-4 combines with J gene TRBJ2-1; 8 bases align to TRBD2. There are 10 residues in the CDR3. Germline V gene sequence: CDR1 SGHNT, CDR2 YYREEE (reference sequence). The V segment lost 6 bases and the J segment 14 bases; nucleotides outside the gene matches: 4. The CDR3 region has the DNA TGTGCCAGCAACGGGACTAGTGAGTTCTTC. The encoded protein is CASNGTSEFF.

This chain joins TRBV15 and TRBJ1-2, with 7 bases lining up with TRBD1. This CDR3 has 18 amino acids. Trimming cost V 2 bases and J 4 bases; bases outside gene matches: 16. Germline loops: CDR1 LNHNV, CDR2 YYDKDF (reference sequence). The CDR3 sequence: CATSRSRGWGQPSYGYTF. The CDR3 DNA sequence: TGTGCCACCAGCAGATCCCGGGGTTGGGGACAGCCCTCCTATGGCTACACCTTC.

This clone was counted once. The chain is built from TRBV4-2 and TRBJ1-2; possibly TRBD1 for D (5 bases). The CDR3 loop spans 14 amino acids. Between the trimmed V and J ends, which lost 4 bases and 2 bases, there was a span of 11 bases. The germline CDR1 and CDR2 sequences are LGHNA and YNFKEQ. The CDR3 sequence: CASSPGRRNYGYTF. CDR3 in DNA: TGTGCCAGCAGCCCGGGACGGAGAAACTATGGCTACACCTTC.